The 14 T cell receptor beta chains given below trace back to one sample, sequenced in a study of tumor-infiltrating lymphocytes in primary liver carcinoma. TCR beta cDNA was prepared out of about 530 ng total RNA by means of a constant-region primer. Libraries of TCR beta came from three nested multiplex PCR rounds with slightly modified ARM-PCR. The two initial PCR rounds, around 11 cycles each, used TRBV1-TRBV30 forward and C-beta reverse primers. TCRdb re-derived calls from the multiplex PCR reads in MiXCR, one entry per CDR3 protein. This sample has 60,000 to 90,000 distinct CDR3 sequences, with roughly two thirds found just once. RNA and DNA were co-extracted from approximately 20-30 mg of unsorted bulk tissue. Sequenced: liver tumor tissue from sampling region 4. Specified subset: tumor region T4, right-lateral pole. These TCRs come from a middle-aged man with primary liver carcinoma and hepatitis B virus infection.

Notes on this clonotype: One end of the junction does not line up with germline, which may come from a read error. The chain has TRBV5-4 and TRBJ2-1, with D perhaps matching TRBD1 or TRBD2 (5 bases each). This CDR3 comprises 15 residues. The germline gives CDR1 SGHNT, CDR2 YYREEE (reference sequence). Here the CDR3 DNA reads TGTGCCAGCAGGTCAGGGTTTAGCTCCTACAATGAGCGGCTCTTC. It codes for CASRSGFSSYNERLF.

Details on this clonotype: One junction end disagrees with the germline gene, perhaps due to a read error. The rearrangement links TRBV5-1 to TRBJ2-1, with 7 positions matching TRBD1. This CDR3 comprises 15 residues. Germline V gene lookup returns CDR1 SGHRS and CDR2 YFSETQ. This CDR3 reads CASSSRQGTYNEQFF. The DNA of the CDR3 is TGCGCCAGTAGCTCCAGACAGGGCACCTACAATGAGCAGTTCTTC.

V gene TRBV29-1 combines with J gene TRBJ2-1; D is unclear. The CDR3 sequence is 13 residues long. The germline gives CDR1 SQVTM, CDR2 ANQGSEA. Between the trimmed V and J ends, which lost 6 bases and 2 bases, there was a span of 11 bases. The CDR3 coding sequence is TGCAGCGTCCGTGGCTGTACCTACAATGAGCAGTTCTTC. Translated: CSVRGCTYNEQFF.

The chain couples TRBV12-3 or TRBV12-4 to TRBJ1-5; D is perhaps TRBD1 (6 bases). Trimming left V 3 bases short and J 4 bases short, with 13 bases between. The CDR3 covers 15 residues. The CDR3 coding sequence is TGTGCCAGCAGTTTGTTAGGGGGGGGTAATCAGCCCCAGCATTTT. The encoded protein is CASSLLGGGNQPQHF.

This clonotype was found many times. In nucleotides, the CDR3 is TGCGCCAGCAGCTTTGGAGATAATTCACCCCTCCACTTT. Its translation is CASSFGDNSPLHF. The chain has TRBV5-1 and TRBJ1-6, with D hard to call. This CDR3 has 13 residues. CDR1 is SGHRS and CDR2 is YFSETQ in the germline V gene. V was clipped by 2 bases and J by 5 bases, with 5 bases between them.

With respect to this clonotype: A much larger clone lies a single base off, so this may be a read error. This chain joins TRBV10-3 and TRBJ1-3; maybe TRBD1 (6 bases). This CDR3 comprises 15 residues. In germline, CDR1 is ENHRY, CDR2 SYGVKD. The CDR3 region is CAISTGPEGGNTTYF. CDR3 DNA: TGTGCCATTTCGACAGGCCCCGAGGGTGGAAACACCACATATTTT.

A remark on this clonotype: An end of the junction differs from the germline gene, which may be a read error. V gene TRBV5-4 combines with J gene TRBJ2-1, with D perhaps matching TRBD1 (6 bases). Germline V gene data show CDR1 as SGHNT and CDR2 as YYREEE (reference sequence). CDR3 length equals 17 residues. The CDR3, as DNA: TGTACCAGCACCCGTGGGGGCACCGGCCGCGCAACCTATGAGCAGTTCTTC. It yields the protein CTSTRGGTGRATYEQFF.

About this clonotype: The conserved closing phenylalanine or tryptophan is absent in this CDR3, likely reflecting a read error. The chain is built from TRBV7-9 and TRBJ2-5; D uncertain. Germline V gene data show CDR1 as SEHNR and CDR2 as FQNEAQ (reference sequence). The CDR3 has 13 residues. The CDR3: CTSSLEPLGTQYL. The DNA of the CDR3 is TGTACCAGCAGCTTAGAACCCCTCGGGACCCAGTACCTC.

This clonotype was detected ten times or more. The chain uses TRBV6-1 and TRBJ1-1; 9 positions match TRBD1. This CDR3 region has 14 residues. CDR1 is MNHNS, CDR2 SASEGT, per germline. The J segment lost 11 bases and the V segment lost 4 bases, leaving 11 bases of the junction unmatched. CDR3 sequence: CASSALPGQGWAFF. CDR3 coding DNA: TGTGCCAGCAGTGCACTCCCGGGACAGGGATGGGCTTTCTTT.

In its sample, this clonotype was seen a few times. Just one base apart from a much larger clone, this may be a read error. The chain employs TRBV28 and TRBJ1-5, with a tentative D call TRBD1 (5 bases). This CDR3 is built from 16 residues. Germline loops: CDR1 MDHEN, CDR2 SYDVKM. The CDR3 DNA reads as TGTGTCAGCAGTTATCGCAAAGGGGCACTCAATCAGCCCCAGCATTTT. It yields the protein CVSSYRKGALNQPQHF.

The chain recombines TRBV19 with TRBJ2-7, with 8 bases matching TRBD2. CDR3 length: 14 amino acids. Germline V CDR1 and CDR2: LNHDA, SQIVND (reference sequence). Unmatched junction bases numbered 5, after V lost 3 bases and J lost 4 bases. The CDR3 spells CASSIGGGSYEQYF. The CDR3 region has the DNA TGTGCCAGTAGTATTGGCGGGGGGAGTTACGAGCAGTACTTC.

In this sample, this clonotype turned up many times. This sequence joins TRBV29-1 and TRBJ2-3; 7 bases align to TRBD2. The junction had 13 bases not matched to a gene; V was cut back by 3 bases and J by 4 bases. The CDR3 spans 16 residues. The germline CDR1 and CDR2 sequences are SQVTM and ANQGSEA. In DNA, the CDR3 is TGCAGCGTTGACGGAGAAGCGGGAATTTTCGCAGATACGCAGTATTTT. It encodes CSVDGEAGIFADTQYF.

The sample holds one count of this clonotype. The V call is TRBV6-5, the J call TRBJ2-1, with TRBD2 matching 11 bases. The CDR3 runs 16 residues. The germline V gene encodes CDR1 MNHEY and CDR2 SVGAGI. The V gene end was trimmed by 10 bases and the J gene end by 5 bases; junction bases not matched to a gene: 13. This CDR3 is CAICYRTSGSHNEQFF. CDR3 in DNA: TGTGCCATCTGTTACAGGACTAGCGGGTCTCACAATGAGCAGTTCTTC.

The rearrangement joins TRBV7-3 to TRBJ2-1; D is uncertain. Trimming cost V 0 bases and J 3 bases, with 3 bases left between them. The germline CDR1 and CDR2 sequences are SGHTA and FQGTGA. The CDR3 runs to 13 residues. CDR3: CASSLTSYNEQFF. CDR3 bases: TGTGCCAGCAGCTTAACTAGCTACAATGAGCAGTTCTTC.